The T cell receptor (beta chain) described here comes from a study of cytomegalovirus exposure and HLA in healthy donors. Across the study: A data release that came early held tens of millions of unique TCRs from HLA-typed donors.

Whole-study findings and limits: Researchers reportedly found TCR beta sequences accurately predicted most subjects' HLA-A and HLA-B alleles. V- and J-gene trimming in TCR beta was tied to a missense DCLRE1C variant by an analysis performed later. Researchers left out some V segments, among them TRBV6-2 and TRBV6-3, as indistinguishable.

Germline-derived CDR1 and CDR2 are SGHTA and FQGTGA. CDR3 length equals 17 residues. Between the trimmed V and J ends, which lost 4 bases and 2 bases, there was a span of 18 bases. Of note for this clone: Its antigen is still unknown.

PCR employed 60 Vbeta and 13 Jbeta primers. This table comes from immunoSEQ multiplex PCR, and its TCRdb copy is limited to in-frame clones, with some not included. This table holds roughly 100,000 clones, about 77% found once. This chain connects TRBV7-3 to TRBJ2-1, with a tentative D call TRBD2 (5 bases). The sequence was obtained from a woman younger than 30 in good health and CMV-seropositive. Specimen: PBMCs. The CDR3 sequence: CASSSGLAHGAYNEQFF. CDR3 DNA: TGTGCCAGCAGCTCAGGACTCGCCCACGGCGCCTACAATGAGCAGTTCTTC.